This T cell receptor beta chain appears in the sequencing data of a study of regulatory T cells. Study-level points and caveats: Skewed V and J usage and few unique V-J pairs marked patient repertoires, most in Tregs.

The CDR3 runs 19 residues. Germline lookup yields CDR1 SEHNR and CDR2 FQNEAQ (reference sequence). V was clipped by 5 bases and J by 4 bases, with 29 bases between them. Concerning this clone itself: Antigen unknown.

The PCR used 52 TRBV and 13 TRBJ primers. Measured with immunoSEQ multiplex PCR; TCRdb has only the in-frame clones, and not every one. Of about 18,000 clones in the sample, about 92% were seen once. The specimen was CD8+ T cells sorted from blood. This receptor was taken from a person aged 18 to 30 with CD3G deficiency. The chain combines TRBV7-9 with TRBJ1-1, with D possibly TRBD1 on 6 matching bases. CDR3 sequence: CASSPVKPGGGGVITEAFF. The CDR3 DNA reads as TGTGCCAGCAGCCCAGTCAAGCCTGGGGGGGGCGGCGTTATCACTGAAGCTTTCTTT.